A single sample is the source of the 18 T cell receptor beta chains below, sequenced in a study of blood T cell repertoires in COVID-19. Some clones are missing from TCRdb's copy, which holds only in-frame ones; the method was immunoSEQ multiplex PCR. The table records hundreds of thousands of clones, roughly nine tenths of them present only once. Sequenced sample: peripheral blood. Receptors originate from a man aged 18 to 30 with active or convalescent COVID-19.

This CDR3 is CASSQVSQGQTEAFF. The CDR3 DNA follows: TGCGCCAGCAGCCAAGTATCACAGGGTCAAACTGAAGCTTTCTTT. The chain employs TRBV4-3 and TRBJ1-1, with D possibly matching TRBD1 (6 bases). CDR1 is LGHNA and CDR2 is YSLEER in the germline V gene. There are 15 residues in the CDR3. With 1 base removed from V and 5 bases from J, the gap between germline ends came to 14 bases.

Of note for this clone: Other DNA sequences in the same sample also yield this CDR3. The chain joins TRBV28 to TRBJ2-7, with 7 nucleotides matching TRBD1. CDR3 length: 15 amino acids. V gave up 5 bases and J gave up 0 bases; unmatched junction bases: 7. Germline V lookup: CDR1 MDHEN, CDR2 SYDVKM. In nucleotides, the CDR3 is TGTGCCAGCAGTCCAGGACAGGCCAGCTCCTACGAGCAGTACTTC. It yields the protein CASSPGQASSYEQYF.

This chain links TRBV5-8 with TRBJ1-5; 7 bases are shared with TRBD1. There are 16 residues in the CDR3. V shed 6 bases and J 11 bases; nucleotides not matched to a gene: 20. Germline V gene lookup returns CDR1 SGHTS and CDR2 YDEGEE. CDR3 in amino acids: CASTPYDTQGLRTQHF. The DNA for the CDR3 is TGTGCCAGCACCCCTTACGACACACAGGGGCTCAGGACCCAGCATTTT.

V gene TRBV28 combines with J gene TRBJ2-5; D may be TRBD2 (5 bases). From germline, CDR1 is MDHEN and CDR2 SYDVKM. Deletions cut 2 bases from V and 5 bases from J, with 12 bases between. There are 14 residues in the CDR3. Here the CDR3 DNA reads TGTGCCAGCAGTTTAAGGGCGGGTCGGGAGACCCAGTACTTC. Protein product: CASSLRAGRETQYF.

This clone was observed a few times. The chain employs TRBV24-1 and TRBJ1-5; D not certain. The germline V and J ends were trimmed by 7 bases and 0 bases, with 6 bases remaining between them. This CDR3 region has 13 residues. Germline V gene lookup returns CDR1 KGHDR and CDR2 SFDVKD. CDR3 nucleotide sequence: TGTGCCACCAGCAGCGATAGCAATCAGCCCCAGCATTTT. It encodes CATSSDSNQPQHF.

The rearrangement links TRBV12-2 to TRBJ2-7; the D call of TRBD2 is as the table states it, not checked on the DNA. TRBV12-2 is a listed pseudogene. This CDR3 region has 16 residues. CDR3 protein: CASRAQKREGRNEQYF. CDR3 DNA sequence: TGTGCAAGTCGCGCCCAAAAGCGGGAGGGCCGGAACGAGCAGTACTTC.

The chain is built from TRBV9 and TRBJ1-1, with D uncertain. Trimming cost V 4 bases and J 0 bases, with 13 bases left between them. CDR3 size: 15 residues. Germline V gene data show CDR1 as SGDLS and CDR2 as YYNGEE. CDR3 in amino acids: CASSPRAVLNTEAFF. CDR3 coding DNA: TGTGCCAGCAGCCCTCGAGCCGTACTGAACACTGAAGCTTTCTTT.

The chain employs TRBV5-1 and TRBJ2-7, with TRBD2 as a possible D gene (6 bases). Trimming left V 4 bases short and J 0 bases short, with 14 bases between. This CDR3 has 15 amino acids. In germline, CDR1 is SGHRS, CDR2 YFSETQ. Here the CDR3 DNA reads TGCGCCAGCAGCATTCGCGGGGTAAGCTCCTACGAGCAGTACTTC. Amino acid sequence: CASSIRGVSSYEQYF.

The gene calls are TRBV28 and TRBJ2-7; 11 bases align to TRBD1. Germline CDR1 reads MDHEN; CDR2 reads SYDVKM. Trimming removed 3 bases from V and 3 bases from J; junction bases left unmatched: 4. This CDR3 region has 15 residues. CDR3 DNA sequence: TGTGCCAGCAGTTTGGGGACAGGGGGGGTCTACGAGCAGTACTTC. Translating it yields CASSLGTGGVYEQYF.

In DNA form, the CDR3 reads TGTGCCAGCAGCCAAGATTTGGGGACAGTGGACAGCTATGGCTACACCTTC. This sequence encodes CASSQDLGTVDSYGYTF. V and J are TRBV3-1 (or the pseudogene TRBV3-2) and TRBJ1-2; 7 bases align to TRBD1. Germline CDR1 and CDR2: LGHDT and YNNKEL (reference sequence). V lost 0 bases and J lost 4; bases outside the gene matches: 11. The CDR3 is 17 residues long.

The J gene is TRBJ2-7, the V gene TRBV2; TRBD2 matches at 8 bases. With V trimmed by 4 bases and J by 5 bases, 7 bases remained unmatched. There are 14 residues in the CDR3. From germline, CDR1 is SNHLY and CDR2 FYNNEI. CDR3 sequence reads: CASSVGAGADEQYF. The DNA for the CDR3 is TGTGCCAGCAGTGTAGGAGCGGGAGCTGACGAGCAGTACTTC.

This clone came up a few times. The CDR3: CASSQGTGRKNTEAFF. Written as DNA, the CDR3 is TGCGCCAGCAGCCAAGGGACAGGGCGAAAGAACACTGAAGCTTTCTTT. This chain links TRBV4-3 with TRBJ1-1; TRBD1 agrees at 8 bases. The CDR3 is made up of 16 amino acids. CDR1 and CDR2 from the germline V gene are LGHNA and YSLEER. V lost 1 base, J lost 1 base, and 5 bases stayed unmatched.

This clone occurred once. V is TRBV4-1 and J is TRBJ1-2; TRBD1 matches at 7 bases. The CDR3 sequence is 18 residues long. Trimming at V came to 1 base and at J to 4 bases, leaving 15 bases not matched to a gene. CDR1 is MGHRA, CDR2 YSYEKL, per germline. The CDR3 region has the DNA TGCGCCAGCAGCCAAGCAGGGACAGCCATAAAACTTAGCTATGGCTACACCTTC. Translation gives CASSQAGTAIKLSYGYTF.

The rearrangement links TRBV9 to TRBJ1-2, with D perhaps matching TRBD1 (6 bases). The CDR3 loop spans 14 amino acids. Germline assignment: CDR1 SGDLS and CDR2 YYNGEE. Trimming cost V 0 bases and J 7 bases, with 13 bases left between them. For the CDR3, the DNA is TGTGCCAGCAGCGTAGGAGACAGGAATCGTGGCTACACCTTC. It is translated as CASSVGDRNRGYTF.

The chain employs TRBV18 and TRBJ2-7; a possible D gene is TRBD2 (6 bases). Germline V gene data show CDR1 as KGHSH and CDR2 as LQKENI. There are 13 residues in the CDR3. Trimming took 4 bases from V and 5 from J, leaving 12 bases between them. The CDR3 DNA sequence: TGTGCCAGCTCACGGGGACTCCAGGACGAGCAGTACTTC. This gives the protein CASSRGLQDEQYF.

This clone was picked up one time. The chain joins TRBV29-1 to TRBJ1-2; the match to TRBD1 covers 9 bases. This CDR3 has 12 amino acids. Trimming at V came to 7 bases and at J to 6 bases, leaving 6 bases not matched to a gene. Germline values: CDR1 SQVTM, CDR2 ANQGSEA. The CDR3 DNA is TGCAGCGCCCGGACAGGGGACAATGGCTACACCTTC. The encoded protein is CSARTGDNGYTF.

V gene TRBV11-1 combines with J gene TRBJ2-7; D remains unclear. CDR3 size: 12 residues. Trimming stripped 0 bases from V and 4 bases from J, with 4 bases between. Germline CDR1 and CDR2: SGHAT and FQDESV (reference sequence). CDR3 in DNA: TGTGCCAGCAGCTTAGCGGAGTACGAGCAGTACTTC. Translated, it gives CASSLAEYEQYF.

The J gene is TRBJ2-7, the V gene TRBV6-5, with D possibly being TRBD2 (5 bases). The CDR3 extends over 15 amino acids. The V gene lost 2 bases and the J gene lost 2 bases, with 13 bases spanning the gap. Germline CDR1 reads MNHEY; CDR2 reads SVGAGI. CDR3 amino acids: CASSYKTTPTYEQYF. CDR3 nucleotides: TGTGCCAGCAGTTACAAGACTACCCCCACCTACGAGCAGTACTTC.